The entry below describes one T cell receptor (beta chain). This sample was taken from a study of blood T cell repertoires in COVID-19. Study at large: Acute-phase and convalescent COVID-19 samples originated in the United States, Italy and Spain. PBMCs, B-cell-depleted T cells, or T cells provided the cDNA or gDNA that made up the material.

In the original processing: For nucleated cells, counts were estimated from reference gene primer amplification. Here immunoSEQ multiplex PCR was the method, and the copy in TCRdb shows in-frame clones only, minus some. Clone size and the V and J calls come from that table; the DNA yielded D and trimming. Here the sample spans 50,000 to 70,000 clones, approximately 84% being singletons. Sequencing was performed on peripheral blood. The receptor comes from a man aged 70 or older with active COVID-19.

CDR3 in amino acids: CASSYRPREGQPQHF. The CDR3 DNA reads TGTGCCAGCAGTTACCGGCCCAGGGAAGGTCAGCCCCAGCATTTT. V is TRBV6-2 or TRBV6-3 and J is TRBJ1-5; D possibly corresponds to TRBD1 (5 bases). The CDR3 runs 15 residues. The V and J ends lost 2 bases and 6 bases respectively, with 14 bases between them. Looked up from germline, CDR1 is MNHEY and CDR2 is SVGEGT.